The T cell receptor beta chain described here comes from a study of blood T cells in healthy people across ages. Study results and caveats: Shifts in expanded clonotypes may have been confounded by donor CMV status, which was unknown. As naive T cell percentage varied, TCR beta diversity correlated strongly with it.

As to this clonotype: Its specificity is not known.

With a J-beta primer mix and a sample-barcoded 5' primer, a second PCR ran about 7 to 12 cycles. All cDNA molecules were each tagged by a template-switch adaptor with 12 random nucleotides. A single record per CDR3 protein comes from TCRdb applying MiXCR to the 5' RACE reads. The data show roughly 800,000 distinct CDR3 sequences, 58% seen once. Trimming removed 8 bases at V and 2 bases at J, with 17 bases between. The germline gives CDR1 MNHEY, CDR2 SVGEGT. The CDR3 is made up of 15 amino acids. Per sample, no less than 5.5 micrograms of total RNA were extracted. Specimen: blood. This chain connects TRBV6-2 or TRBV6-3 to TRBJ2-3, with unresolved D. The sequence was collected from a young man in good health. The CDR3 region is CASFDTGGFTDTQYF. As DNA, the CDR3 is TGTGCCAGCTTCGACACCGGCGGTTTCACAGATACGCAGTATTTT.